A selection of T cell receptor beta chains follows, all from one sample in a study of vaccination effects on CD4 cells after COVID-19. Assay: immunoSEQ multiplex PCR; the TCRdb copy retains only in-frame clones and omits some. The sample carries 65,000 or so clones, more than 70% recorded once. No cognate antigen is known for these TCRs. The sequencing here drew on CD4+ T cells from PBMCs cultured with HCoV-NL63 spike peptides, taken before COVID-19 vaccination. The receptors originated from a human donor who received a COVID-19 vaccine. The CDR3 runs from the conserved cysteine through the conserved F or W. Fields, in order: clone size, V gene, J gene, CDR3 protein. Clone size is given for some rows only: seen once, a few or many times, or a class if the clone is expanded.

clone_size: .
v_call: TRBV7-8
j_call: TRBJ1-5
cdr3_aa: CASSSWTGVNQPQHF

clone_size: .
v_call: TRBV11-3
j_call: TRBJ2-1
cdr3_aa: CASSLDGYNEQFF

clone_size: .
v_call: TRBV4-1
j_call: TRBJ2-2
cdr3_aa: CASSQGRGGTNTGELFF

clone_size: .
v_call: TRBV19
j_call: TRBJ1-1
cdr3_aa: CASSITNTEAFF

clone_size: .
v_call: TRBV6-5
j_call: TRBJ2-5
cdr3_aa: CASRKGLLETQYF

clone_size: .
v_call: TRBV2
j_call: TRBJ1-2
cdr3_aa: CASAPVQGTNYGYTF

clone_size: few
v_call: TRBV5-1
j_call: TRBJ2-2
cdr3_aa: CASSLYTGELFF

clone_size: .
v_call: TRBV7-9
j_call: TRBJ1-1
cdr3_aa: CASSPGTGPNTEAFF

clone_size: .
v_call: TRBV6-5
j_call: TRBJ2-2
cdr3_aa: CASSYDGEAGELFF

clone_size: .
v_call: TRBV5-1
j_call: TRBJ1-1
cdr3_aa: CASSPLSGGDTEAFF

clone_size: .
v_call: TRBV12-3/TRBV12-4
j_call: TRBJ1-2
cdr3_aa: CASSGQGIDGYTF

clone_size: .
v_call: TRBV7-2
j_call: TRBJ2-1
cdr3_aa: CASRRRPDQGGRNEQFF

clone_size: once
v_call: TRBV7-2
j_call: TRBJ1-1
cdr3_aa: CASSWHGRRNTEAFF

clone_size: .
v_call: TRBV24-1
j_call: TRBJ2-3
cdr3_aa: CATSSGGSTDTQYF

clone_size: .
v_call: TRBV12-3/TRBV12-4
j_call: TRBJ2-1
cdr3_aa: CASSPTRGEQFF

clone_size: .
v_call: TRBV5-1
j_call: TRBJ2-5
cdr3_aa: CASSLDARVRQETQYF

clone_size: .
v_call: TRBV6-5
j_call: TRBJ2-5
cdr3_aa: CASRPAGGLETQYF

clone_size: once
v_call: TRBV7-3
j_call: TRBJ2-3
cdr3_aa: CASTPSSGIRDTQYF

clone_size: few
v_call: TRBV4-2
j_call: TRBJ1-1
cdr3_aa: CASSQLMDTEAFF

clone_size: once
v_call: TRBV9
j_call: TRBJ1-2
cdr3_aa: CASSPGQGVVGYTF

clone_size: .
v_call: TRBV6-5
j_call: TRBJ1-1
cdr3_aa: CASSSFRDRNTEAFF

clone_size: .
v_call: TRBV24-1
j_call: TRBJ2-5
cdr3_aa: CATSDLQTGKETQYF

clone_size: .
v_call: TRBV5-1
j_call: TRBJ1-2
cdr3_aa: CASSLGVAPNYGYTF

clone_size: .
v_call: TRBV2
j_call: TRBJ1-6
cdr3_aa: CASSPTDGDNSPLHF

clone_size: .
v_call: TRBV5-1
j_call: TRBJ1-1
cdr3_aa: CASSFGQLVNTEAFF

clone_size: .
v_call: TRBV2
j_call: TRBJ2-2
cdr3_aa: CASSEWGPNTGELFF

clone_size: .
v_call: TRBV2
j_call: TRBJ2-5
cdr3_aa: CATHLETQYF

clone_size: once
v_call: TRBV10-3
j_call: TRBJ2-3
cdr3_aa: CAISEPHSGTATDTQYF

clone_size: .
v_call: TRBV19
j_call: TRBJ1-4
cdr3_aa: CASSTWTERGEKLFF

clone_size: .
v_call: TRBV30
j_call: TRBJ1-1
cdr3_aa: CAWSVRGALAEAFF

clone_size: .
v_call: TRBV2
j_call: TRBJ1-5
cdr3_aa: CASKGGSSNQPQHF

clone_size: .
v_call: TRBV3-1/TRBV3-2
j_call: TRBJ1-2
cdr3_aa: CASSQDQQGGIYGYTF

clone_size: .
v_call: TRBV5-1
j_call: TRBJ1-2
cdr3_aa: CASSLDRNYGYTF

clone_size: .
v_call: TRBV30
j_call: TRBJ2-5
cdr3_aa: CAWSVGLAGSQETQYF

clone_size: .
v_call: TRBV30
j_call: TRBJ2-1
cdr3_aa: CAWSRAAANEQFF

clone_size: .
v_call: TRBV9
j_call: TRBJ1-2
cdr3_aa: CASSTHPGANYGYTF

clone_size: few
v_call: TRBV6-5
j_call: TRBJ1-3
cdr3_aa: CASTLGQHPGNTIYF

clone_size: few
v_call: TRBV2
j_call: TRBJ1-3
cdr3_aa: CASSDSPGNTIYF

clone_size: .
v_call: TRBV29-1
j_call: TRBJ1-5
cdr3_aa: CSVRQGYDQPQHF

clone_size: .
v_call: TRBV7-9
j_call: TRBJ1-1
cdr3_aa: CASSLATANTEAFF

clone_size: .
v_call: TRBV7-3
j_call: TRBJ1-1
cdr3_aa: CASSREGGFGEAFF

clone_size: once
v_call: TRBV7-2
j_call: TRBJ2-2
cdr3_aa: CASSHIPGELFF

clone_size: .
v_call: TRBV7-9
j_call: TRBJ2-2
cdr3_aa: CASSLGPGRTTGELFF

clone_size: few
v_call: TRBV5-1
j_call: TRBJ2-3
cdr3_aa: CASSVPRTGVEDTQYF

clone_size: .
v_call: TRBV25-1
j_call: TRBJ2-5
cdr3_aa: CASSATTGKETQYF

clone_size: .
v_call: TRBV25-1
j_call: TRBJ2-5
cdr3_aa: CASNTGLETQYF

clone_size: few
v_call: TRBV7-2
j_call: TRBJ1-3
cdr3_aa: CASSLGGGGNTIYF

clone_size: few
v_call: TRBV20-1
j_call: TRBJ1-1
cdr3_aa: CSARLIGEAFF

clone_size: .
v_call: TRBV5-1
j_call: TRBJ1-1
cdr3_aa: CASSFSGQMNTEAFF

clone_size: .
v_call: TRBV5-1
j_call: TRBJ1-1
cdr3_aa: CASSPRGAGNTEAFF

clone_size: .
v_call: TRBV5-1
j_call: TRBJ2-5
cdr3_aa: CASSRGRETQYF

clone_size: .
v_call: TRBV7-2
j_call: TRBJ1-1
cdr3_aa: CASSLKRFLAGPEAFF

clone_size: .
v_call: TRBV18
j_call: TRBJ2-5
cdr3_aa: CASSPGAGQETQYF

clone_size: .
v_call: TRBV5-5
j_call: TRBJ1-3
cdr3_aa: CASSLVLVTVSYSGNTIYF

clone_size: .
v_call: TRBV7-2
j_call: TRBJ2-1
cdr3_aa: CASSLAGGNEQFF

clone_size: .
v_call: TRBV5-1
j_call: TRBJ1-2
cdr3_aa: CASSESGDSGYTF

clone_size: .
v_call: TRBV24-1
j_call: TRBJ2-2
cdr3_aa: CATSEYTGELFF

clone_size: once
v_call: TRBV24-1
j_call: TRBJ2-1
cdr3_aa: CATSDRQGRRDEQFF